This T cell receptor beta chain is drawn from a study of blood T cells in healthy people across ages. Turning to this clonotype: Its antigen is still unknown.

Donors gave roughly 10 milliliters of peripheral blood apiece. Study-level findings and limits: Naive T cell percentage strongly correlated with TCR beta diversity.

A J-beta primer mix and a sample-barcoded 5' primer were used in a second PCR of roughly 6 to 11 cycles. One entry per CDR3 protein results from TCRdb running MiXCR on the 5' RACE reads. The sample consists of approximately 780,000 distinct CDR3 sequences, around 24% of them appearing once. V lost 3 bases and J lost 7; bases outside the gene matches: 7. CDR3 length: 13 amino acids. Germline V gene sequence: CDR1 SQVTM, CDR2 ANQGSEA. These same records also appear under a second study, on T cells of mothers and their children. This second study notes: It was related mother-child pairs that showed slightly higher overlap than unrelated pairs, without reaching significance.

Sequencing was carried out using blood. The chain joins TRBV29-1 to TRBJ2-3; the match to TRBD1 covers 7 bases. The sequence was collected from a boy aged 5-17 years in good health. CDR3 region: CSVEGDSWNTQYF. The CDR3 DNA reads as TGCAGCGTTGAGGGGGACAGCTGGAATACGCAGTATTTT.